This T cell receptor beta chain was documented in a study of cytomegalovirus exposure and HLA in healthy donors. Findings of the study overall: According to a subsequent analysis, TCR clusters from the first cohort were inclined to appear together in the 120 validation repertoires. Among TCR sequences, most were rare, though some public TCRs appeared in many donors. Reportedly, cytomegalovirus status was diagnosed with high sensitivity and specificity.

A remark on this clone: Its antigen is not known.

Separate from the 666-subject first cohort was the approximately 110-subject validation cohort, to which the donors belonged. Trimming cost V 3 bases and J 3 bases, with 15 bases left between them. Germline V gene lookup returns CDR1 SGHRS and CDR2 YFSETQ. The CDR3 length is 15 residues. Some clones are missing from TCRdb's copy, which holds only in-frame ones; the method was immunoSEQ multiplex PCR. The data show 200,000 or so clones, roughly 80% seen once. This rearrangement joins TRBV5-1 to TRBJ1-2, with D hard to call. The sequence was collected from a woman in her late teens or twenties in good health and CMV-seronegative. The sample consisted of PBMCs. CDR3: CASSSLIQPDYGYTF. CDR3 bases: TGCGCCAGCAGCTCCCTAATTCAGCCAGACTATGGCTACACCTTC.